The clone carrying this TCR beta chain is a singleton in its sample. Its antigen is undetermined. The J segment lost 2 bases and the V segment lost 1 base, leaving 3 bases of the junction unmatched. Looked up from germline, CDR1 is SGHVS and CDR2 is FNYEAQ. The CDR3 length is 17 residues. Data came from immunoSEQ multiplex PCR; TCRdb stores just in-frame clones and leaves some out. The sample lists 20,000 to 25,000 clones; approximately 71% were seen once. This sample was taken from a study of T cell clones after liver transplantation. Study-level findings and limits: The donor-reactive repertoire was only partly measurable in two subjects, lacking donor cells.

The TCR comes from a human donor who received a liver transplant. This specimen consisted of CD4+ T cells from blood, obtained before liver transplant. The rearrangement uses TRBV7-6 and TRBJ2-1; TRBD2 matches 12 bases. For the CDR3, the DNA is TGTGCCAGCAGCTTAGTTCCTAGCGGGGGGGCCTACAATGAGCAGTTCTTC. Encoded protein: CASSLVPSGGAYNEQFF.